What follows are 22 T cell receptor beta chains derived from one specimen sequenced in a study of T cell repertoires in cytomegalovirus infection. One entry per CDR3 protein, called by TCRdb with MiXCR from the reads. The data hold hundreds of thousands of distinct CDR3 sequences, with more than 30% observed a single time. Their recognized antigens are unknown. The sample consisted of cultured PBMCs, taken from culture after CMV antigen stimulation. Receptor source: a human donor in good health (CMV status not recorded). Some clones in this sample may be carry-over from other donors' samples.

The CDR3: CASSYVGARSEQFF. The CDR3 DNA reads TGTGCCAGCAGTTACGTGGGAGCCCGCAGTGAGCAGTTCTTC. The genes are TRBV6-2 or TRBV6-3 and TRBJ2-1, with a possible D match to TRBD2 (5 bases). Germline V gene sequence: CDR1 MNHEY, CDR2 SVGEGT. Trimming left V 2 bases short and J 9 bases short, with 14 bases between. This CDR3 is built from 14 residues.

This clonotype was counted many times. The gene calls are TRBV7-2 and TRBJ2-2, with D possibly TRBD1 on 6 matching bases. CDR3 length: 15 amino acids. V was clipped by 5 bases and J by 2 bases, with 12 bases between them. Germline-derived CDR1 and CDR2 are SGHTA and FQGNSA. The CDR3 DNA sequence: TGTGCCAGCAGCCCCGCCAGGGGCAACACCGGGGAGCTGTTTTTT. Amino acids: CASSPARGNTGELFF.

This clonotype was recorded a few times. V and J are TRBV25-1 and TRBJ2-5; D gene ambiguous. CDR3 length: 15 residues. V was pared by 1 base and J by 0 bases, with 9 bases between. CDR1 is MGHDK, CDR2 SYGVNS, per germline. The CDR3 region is CASSESWPYQETQYF. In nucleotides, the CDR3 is TGTGCCAGCAGTGAATCCTGGCCGTACCAAGAGACCCAGTACTTC.

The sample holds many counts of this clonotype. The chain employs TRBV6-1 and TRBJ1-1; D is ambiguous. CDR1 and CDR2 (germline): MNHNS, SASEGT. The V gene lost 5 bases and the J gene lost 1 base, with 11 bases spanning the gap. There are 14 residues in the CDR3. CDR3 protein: CASSSPEPNTEAFF. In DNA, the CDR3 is TGTGCCAGCAGTTCCCCAGAACCGAACACTGAAGCTTTCTTT.

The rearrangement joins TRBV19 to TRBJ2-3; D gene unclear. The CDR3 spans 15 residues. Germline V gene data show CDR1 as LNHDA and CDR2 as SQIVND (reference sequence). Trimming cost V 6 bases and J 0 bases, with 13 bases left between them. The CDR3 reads CASRKPSSSTDTQYF. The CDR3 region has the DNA TGTGCCAGTAGGAAACCTTCTTCTAGCACAGATACGCAGTATTTT.

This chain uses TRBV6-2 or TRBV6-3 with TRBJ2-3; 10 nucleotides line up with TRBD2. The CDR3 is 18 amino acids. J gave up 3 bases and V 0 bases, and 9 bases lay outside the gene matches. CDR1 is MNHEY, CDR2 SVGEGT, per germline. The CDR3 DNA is TGTGCCAGCAGTTACTCCCTGGAATTAGCGGGAGGAACAGATACGCAGTATTTT. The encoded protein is CASSYSLELAGGTDTQYF.

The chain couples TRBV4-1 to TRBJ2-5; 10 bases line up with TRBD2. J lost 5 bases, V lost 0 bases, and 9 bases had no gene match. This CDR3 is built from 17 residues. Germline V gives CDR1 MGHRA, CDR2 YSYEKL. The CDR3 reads CASSQEGTSAWGETQYF. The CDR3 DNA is TGCGCCAGCAGCCAAGAGGGGACTAGCGCCTGGGGTGAGACCCAGTACTTC.

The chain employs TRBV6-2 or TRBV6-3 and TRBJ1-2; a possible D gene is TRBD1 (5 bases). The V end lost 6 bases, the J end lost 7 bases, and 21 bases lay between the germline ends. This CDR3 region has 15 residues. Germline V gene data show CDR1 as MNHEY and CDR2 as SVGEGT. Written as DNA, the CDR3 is TGTGCCAGCAGCGACCTTTGGGGGGACTCATTTGGCTACACCTTC. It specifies CASSDLWGDSFGYTF.

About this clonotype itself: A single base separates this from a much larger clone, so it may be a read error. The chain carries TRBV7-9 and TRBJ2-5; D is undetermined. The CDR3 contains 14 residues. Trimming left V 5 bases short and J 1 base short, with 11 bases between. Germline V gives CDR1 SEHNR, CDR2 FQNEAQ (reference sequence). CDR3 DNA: TGTGCCAGCAGCAAACTTGGCGTCCAAGAGACCCAGTACTTC. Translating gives CASSKLGVQETQYF.

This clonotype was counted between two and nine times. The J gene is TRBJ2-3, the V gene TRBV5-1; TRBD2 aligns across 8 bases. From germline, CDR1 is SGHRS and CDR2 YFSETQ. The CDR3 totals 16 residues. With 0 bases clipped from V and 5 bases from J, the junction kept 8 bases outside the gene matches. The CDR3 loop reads CASSLGPGGPGDTQYF. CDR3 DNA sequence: TGCGCCAGCAGCTTGGGTCCGGGAGGGCCCGGAGATACGCAGTATTTT.

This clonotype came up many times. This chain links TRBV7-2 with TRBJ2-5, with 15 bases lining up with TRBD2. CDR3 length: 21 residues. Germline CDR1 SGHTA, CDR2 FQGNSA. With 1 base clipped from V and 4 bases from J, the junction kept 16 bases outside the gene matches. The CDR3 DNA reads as TGTGCCAGCAGCTTAGTGGGTCCGGGACTAGCGGGAGGTTTTTGGGTAGAGACCCAGTACTTC. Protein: CASSLVGPGLAGGFWVETQYF.

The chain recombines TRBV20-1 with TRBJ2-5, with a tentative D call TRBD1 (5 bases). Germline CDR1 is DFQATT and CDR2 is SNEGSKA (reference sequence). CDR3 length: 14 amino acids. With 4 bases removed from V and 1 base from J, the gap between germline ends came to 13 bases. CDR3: CSATPDSRQETQYF. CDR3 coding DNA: TGCAGTGCTACCCCCGACAGCCGCCAAGAGACCCAGTACTTC.

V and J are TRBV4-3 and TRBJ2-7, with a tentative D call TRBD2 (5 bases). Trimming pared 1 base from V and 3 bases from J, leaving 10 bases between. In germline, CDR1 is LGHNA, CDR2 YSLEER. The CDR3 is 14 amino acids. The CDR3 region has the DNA TGCGCCAGCAGCCAAGGGGCACGGGACTACGAGCAGTACTTC. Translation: CASSQGARDYEQYF.

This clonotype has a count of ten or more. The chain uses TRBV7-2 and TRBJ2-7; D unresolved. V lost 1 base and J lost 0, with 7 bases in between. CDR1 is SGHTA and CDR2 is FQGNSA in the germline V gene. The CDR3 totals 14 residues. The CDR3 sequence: CASSLVSTSYEQYV. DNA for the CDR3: TGTGCCAGCAGCTTAGTTTCCACCTCCTACGAGCAGTACGTC.

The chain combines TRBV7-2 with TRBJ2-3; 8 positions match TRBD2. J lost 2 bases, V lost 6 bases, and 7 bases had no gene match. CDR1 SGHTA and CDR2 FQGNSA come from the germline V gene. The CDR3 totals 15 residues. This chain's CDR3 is CASSSGSGTTDTQYF. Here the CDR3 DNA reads TGTGCCAGCAGTTCAGGTAGCGGGACCACAGATACGCAGTATTTT.

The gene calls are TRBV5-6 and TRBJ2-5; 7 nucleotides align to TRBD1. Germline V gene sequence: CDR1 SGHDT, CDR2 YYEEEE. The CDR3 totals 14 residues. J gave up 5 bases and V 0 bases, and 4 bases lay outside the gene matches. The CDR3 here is CASSLVTGAETQYF. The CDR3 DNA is TGTGCCAGCAGCTTGGTTACAGGGGCGGAGACCCAGTACTTC.

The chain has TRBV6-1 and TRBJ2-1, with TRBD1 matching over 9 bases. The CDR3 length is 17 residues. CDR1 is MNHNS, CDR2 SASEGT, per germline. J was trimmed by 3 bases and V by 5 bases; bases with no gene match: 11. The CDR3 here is CASSPLLTGGFYNEQFF. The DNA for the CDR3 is TGTGCCAGCAGTCCGCTGCTGACAGGGGGTTTCTACAATGAGCAGTTCTTC.

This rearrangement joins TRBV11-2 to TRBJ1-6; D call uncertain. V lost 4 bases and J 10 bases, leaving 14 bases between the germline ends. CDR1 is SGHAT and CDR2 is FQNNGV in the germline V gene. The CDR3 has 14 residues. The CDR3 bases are TGTGCCAGCAGCTCCCCCGGGGTTGGGTCACCCCTCCACTTT. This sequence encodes CASSSPGVGSPLHF.

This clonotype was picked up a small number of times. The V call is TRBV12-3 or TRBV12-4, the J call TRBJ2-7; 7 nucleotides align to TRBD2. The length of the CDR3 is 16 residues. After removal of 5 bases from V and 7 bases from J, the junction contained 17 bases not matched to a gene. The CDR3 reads CASSPSMGAGRQEQYF. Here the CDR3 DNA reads TGTGCCAGCAGTCCCTCCATGGGAGCGGGAAGGCAAGAGCAGTACTTC.

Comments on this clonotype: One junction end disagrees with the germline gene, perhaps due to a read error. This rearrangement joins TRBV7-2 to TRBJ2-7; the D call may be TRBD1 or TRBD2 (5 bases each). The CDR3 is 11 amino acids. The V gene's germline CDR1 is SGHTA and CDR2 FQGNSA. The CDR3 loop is CASSRTGLILF. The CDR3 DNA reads TGTGCCAGCAGCCGCACAGGACTGATTCTGTTC.

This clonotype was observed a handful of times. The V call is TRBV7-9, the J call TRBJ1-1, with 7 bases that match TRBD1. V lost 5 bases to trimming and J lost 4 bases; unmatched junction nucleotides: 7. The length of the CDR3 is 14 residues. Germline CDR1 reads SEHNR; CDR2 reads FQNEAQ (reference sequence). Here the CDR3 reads CASSPTGKVTEAFF. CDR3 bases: TGTGCCAGCAGCCCGACAGGGAAGGTCACTGAAGCTTTCTTT.

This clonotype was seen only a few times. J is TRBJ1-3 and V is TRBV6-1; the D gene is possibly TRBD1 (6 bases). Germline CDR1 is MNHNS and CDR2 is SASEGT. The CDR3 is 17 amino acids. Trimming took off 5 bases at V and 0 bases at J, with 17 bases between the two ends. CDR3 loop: CASSPRQTGLSGNTIYF. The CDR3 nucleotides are TGTGCCAGCAGTCCTCGACAGACAGGCCTCTCTGGAAACACCATATATTTT.